This paragraph reports one T cell receptor beta chain. The target of this receptor is not known. No qualities accompany the bases; no much larger clone lies one base away. In total, fewer than 750 healthy bone marrow donors made up the cohort. At the time of sampling, every cohort member was nominally healthy, though immune exposures that went unrecorded were likely present. The donor tested CMV seronegative and was one of the 352 seronegative cohort members. Every donor gave a peripheral blood sample, and the peripheral blood mononuclear cells from that sample were used for TCR beta sequencing. Genomic DNA was extracted from the blood cell samples with the Qiagen DNeasy Blood Extraction Kit. The germline ends are 11 bases apart after V is trimmed by 2 bases and J by 4 bases. Inclusive of the bounding cysteine and phenylalanine, the CDR3 is 14 residues long. The entry retains the CDR3 DNA only, 42 bases that are in frame from base 1. CDR1 and CDR2, per the germline V gene (reference sequence), are GTSNPN and SVGIG.

The source of the sample is a study of cytomegalovirus exposure and HLA in healthy donors (TCRdb year 2017). Study-wide context: According to an earlier analysis of 550 to 750 of the donors, some 180 million T cells yielded some 120 million unique TCR beta sequences and 276 Gb of sequence data. An early release covering roughly 580 HLA-typed donors comprised 250 to 350 gigabases of sequencing data and about 90 million unique TCR sequences. Of the 300 to 500 genotyped donors, 80% to 90% were placed in the genetic ancestry cluster associated with self-reported Caucasian donors. The study was designed to test whether signatures of past pathogen exposure could be identified by cataloging public T cell receptors. The T cell repertoires of 666 subjects were profiled by immunosequencing and related to cytomegalovirus serostatus. Along with the roughly 670-subject first cohort, a separate validation cohort of over a hundred different subjects was used. To predict cytomegalovirus infection status, the study brought together high-throughput TCR immunosequencing, statistical association of individual TCRs with disease status, and machine learning. To study patterns of TCR occurrence, a later analysis re-analyzed previously published TCR beta repertoires from 600 to 750 donors and added high-resolution HLA genotyping. The later analysis used no new phenotypic data to find candidate immune exposures, relying instead on TCR beta sequences and their occurrence across donors. In an earlier analysis of 500 to 650 of the donors, high-throughput TCR beta sequencing was used to judge whether each TCR beta V gene segment behaved as functional or pseudogenic. Donor age, sex, ethnicity and CMV serostatus were collected together with the repertoire data. In a later genetic analysis, genome-wide SNP genotypes for 398 of the 666 donors were used, and that subset was treated as a discovery cohort. All discovery cohort repertoires had been generated using a single sequencing platform. Class I and class II HLA loci were covered by the typing at four-digit resolution. Typing coverage differed by locus: A, B, C, DRB1 and DQB1 were typed in roughly 620-630 donors, DQA1 in 522, DPA1 in approximately 610, and DPB1 in 472. Four or five DR-DQ haplotypes were handled as single units for association and clustering, since linkage in the cohort was strong. Among 398 genotyped donors of the cohort, an average of about 240,000 unique TCR beta nucleotide sequences were sequenced per donor, roughly 20% of them non-productive. What the research found in general, with its limitations: Assigning TCR associations to individual alleles was difficult when HLA alleles, especially DR and DQ, strongly co-occurred. Immune exposure information for the cohort was limited to CMV serostatus. Specific HLA alleles were associated with 15,000 to 20,000 TCR beta sequences at a false discovery rate of 0.05 in a later analysis. In a later analysis, several top co-occurrence clusters were reported to appear linked to parvovirus B19, influenza, CMV and Epstein-Barr virus. Because HLA typing was missing for some donors at each locus, association tests included only the typed subset. In a later analysis, TCR association rates were found to vary across HLA loci, with the most associated TCRs seen for DRB1 alleles and the fewest for HLA-C alleles. According to a later analysis, most CMV-associated TCR beta chains appeared to be HLA-restricted, and the HLA associations seemed to be driven largely by CMV exposure. A group of highly shared sequence variants was considered likely to be a technical artifact of the sequencing pipeline. A later analysis found that HLA-associated TCR beta chains were more clonally expanded and had lower generation probabilities than equally common non-associated chains. Linkage disequilibrium might explain the correlated functional status among segregating V segments, but an unknown experimental factor could not be ruled out. In vitro tests confirmed that a few of the cytomegalovirus-associated TCR beta chains recognize cytomegalovirus antigens. The earlier analysis of fewer than 750 of the donors excluded fewer than 20 rarely observed V segments, including chromosome 9 orphons, because counts were too low. Some IMGT-functional V segments, including TRBV6-2 and TRBV6-3, could not be distinguished by the 87-base-pair reads and were therefore excluded. While some public TCRs were present in many individuals, most TCR sequences turned up only very rarely across donors. In a later genetic analysis, a missense DCLRE1C variant was associated with V-gene and J-gene trimming of TCR beta chains, and the association was replicated in an independent cohort. According to the authors, the approach could potentially be generalized to other disease states and immunological phenotypes. The presence/absence analyses assumed that sequencing depth was roughly uniform across donors, and that assumption may not be true. In an earlier analysis of around 600 of the donors, most TCR beta V segments appeared in productive rearrangements about 87% or about 30% of the time, broadly matching IMGT annotations. The classifier was reported to diagnose cytomegalovirus status with high specificity and sensitivity in both the original cohort and the validation cohort. The study listed 150 to 200 TCR beta chains as associated with cytomegalovirus. A further reported finding was that TCR beta sequences accurately predicted the HLA-A and HLA-B alleles for most subjects in the first cohort. Only TCR beta chains were sequenced in this cohort, and the absence of alpha or paired-chain data limited detectable features. According to a later genetic analysis, donors in an Asian-associated ancestry cluster had fewer N-insertions in productive TCRs than the approximately 690-donor mean.

The library was produced with the immunoSEQ multiplex PCR assay. For the multiplex PCR, a mixture combining 60 forward primers for TCR Vbeta segments and 13 reverse primers for TCR Jbeta segments was used. A multiplex PCR assay on genomic DNA amplified the CDR3 region of rearranged TCR beta genes. The Illumina HiSeq System was used to sequence the amplified TCR beta libraries as 87-base-pair reads. Turning to the authors' computational methods: Across the 500 to 750 repertoires, a later analysis counted tens of millions of unique TCR beta chains, roughly 11 million of which were shared by at least two donors. Raw reads were error-corrected and collapsed into unique sequences with a nearest-neighbor algorithm that merged closely related sequences to remove PCR and sequencing errors. To assign V, D and J gene segments, CDR3 sequences were aligned to IMGT reference sequences. For a sequence to be retained, a match of at least six nucleotides was required to both a V gene segment and a J gene segment. Rearrangements were classified as productive when the CDR3 lacked stop codons and remained in frame with V and J, and all other rearrangements were classified as non-productive. Following IMGT convention, CDR3 was defined as the stretch from the second conserved V-encoded cysteine to the conserved J-encoded phenylalanine. Sequences without an unambiguous match to a single V gene segment were excluded from the earlier analysis of approximately 600 of the donors. In an earlier analysis of about 590 of the donors, a V segment was called functional when productive rearrangements were above 56.7%, and segregating when the standard deviation between donors exceeded 5%. A statistical classification framework was developed to diagnose cytomegalovirus status using the catalog of TCR beta chain sequences. In a later analysis, TCR nucleotide sequences were compared against IMGT/GENE-DB human TR gene sequences so that V and J genes could be assigned. In a later analysis, CDR3 sequences and most-parsimonious VDJ recombination scenarios were assigned using the TCRdist pipeline. In a later analysis, each TCR beta chain was defined by its CDR3 amino acid sequence together with its V-gene family, and reads without a unique V-gene family were excluded. In a later analysis, fewer than 650 highly shared, low-generation-probability nucleotide sequences were removed to address suspected cross-contamination and a sequencing artifact. For each public chain, a later analysis derived a clonal expansion index from normalized ranks of inferred template counts within each repertoire. Generation probabilities in a later analysis came from a VDJ recombination model fitted to out-of-frame rearrangements, and those results were checked against IGoR. In a later analysis, TCR-TCR, TCR-HLA and TCR-CMV co-occurrence was scored with hypergeometric tests, and a repertoire-size bias correction was applied to TCR pairs. A later analysis estimated false discovery rates by permuting HLA or CMV assignments 20 times. In a later analysis, co-occurring TCRs were grouped with DBSCAN, and TCRdist sequence similarity was added when clustering was performed within HLA-allele-positive subsets. Co-occurrence clustering excluded repertoires with fewer than 30,000 or more than 120,000 public chains, plus five with anomalous nucleotide sharing. TCRdb carries this immuneACCESS record with in-frame sequences only. Its versions omit some clonotypes, under half of them owing to an unresolved V gene in the studies checked, with the rest unexplained. For V, J and clone size, that table is used; D and trimming come from the DNA. The sample records approximately 220,000 clones, 76% of which are singletons. 0.55% to 0.75% of the sample is in the top ten clones.

The receptor comes from a man younger than 35 in good health and CMV-seronegative. The chain is made from TRBV30 and TRBJ2-2, with TRBD2 tentatively as D gene (5 bases match). Sequencing was done on a sample of PBMCs. The nucleotides read TGTGCCTGGAGTCGTGGACTCAGCACCGGGGAGCTGTTTTTT. The encoded protein is CAWSRGLSTGELFF.